This T cell receptor (beta chain) derives from a study of technical replicates of blood from a few donors. Profiled with immunoSEQ multiplex PCR; TCRdb holds only in-frame clones, not every one. The sample includes over 90,000 clones, about 96% seen only once; the top ten take 0.3% to 0.45%. This CDR3 has 15 amino acids. V trimming: 2 bases; J trimming: 3 bases; junction bases outside the gene matches: 9. The V gene's germline CDR1 is SQVTM and CDR2 ANQGSEA. This clonotype was sampled from a human donor in good health. The sequenced sample consisted of T cells isolated from PBMCs. This chain uses TRBV29-1 with TRBJ2-7; 8 bases are a match to TRBD2. CDR3 in DNA: TGCAGCGTTGAAAATGGTCTAGCGGGTGTCTACGAGCAGTACTTC. It encodes CSVENGLAGVYEQYF.